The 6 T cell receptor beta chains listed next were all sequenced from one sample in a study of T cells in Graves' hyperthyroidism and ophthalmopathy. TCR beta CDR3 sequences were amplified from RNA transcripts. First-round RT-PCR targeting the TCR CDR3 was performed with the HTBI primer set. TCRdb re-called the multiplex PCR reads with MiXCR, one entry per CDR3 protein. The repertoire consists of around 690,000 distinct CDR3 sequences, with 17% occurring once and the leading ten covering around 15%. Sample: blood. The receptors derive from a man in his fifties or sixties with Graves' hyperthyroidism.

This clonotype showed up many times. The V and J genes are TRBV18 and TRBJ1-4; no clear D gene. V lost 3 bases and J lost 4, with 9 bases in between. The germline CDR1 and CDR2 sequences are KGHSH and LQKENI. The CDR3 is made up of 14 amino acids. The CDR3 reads CASSPGRYNEKLFF. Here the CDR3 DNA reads TGTGCCAGCTCACCGGGGAGGTATAATGAAAAACTGTTTTTT. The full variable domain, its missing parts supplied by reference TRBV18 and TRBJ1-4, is NAGVMQNPRHLVRRRGQEARLRCSPMKGHSHVYWYRQLPEEGLKFMVYLQKENIIDESGMPKERFSAEFPKEGPSILRIQQVVRGDSAAYFCASSPGRYNEKLFFGSGTQLSVL.

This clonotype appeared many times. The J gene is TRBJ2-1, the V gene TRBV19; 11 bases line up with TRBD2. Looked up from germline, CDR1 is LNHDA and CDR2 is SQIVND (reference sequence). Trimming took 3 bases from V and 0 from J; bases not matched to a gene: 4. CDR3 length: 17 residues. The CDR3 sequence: CASSIASGRSSYNEQFF. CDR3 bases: TGTGCCAGTAGTATCGCTAGCGGGAGGAGCTCCTACAATGAGCAGTTCTTC. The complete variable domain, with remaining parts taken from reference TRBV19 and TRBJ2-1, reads DGGITQSPKYLFRKEGQNVTLSCEQNLNHDAMYWYRQDPGQGLRLIYYSQIVNDFQKGDIAEGYSVSREKKESFPLTVTSAQKNPTAFYLCASSIASGRSSYNEQFFGPGTRLTVL.

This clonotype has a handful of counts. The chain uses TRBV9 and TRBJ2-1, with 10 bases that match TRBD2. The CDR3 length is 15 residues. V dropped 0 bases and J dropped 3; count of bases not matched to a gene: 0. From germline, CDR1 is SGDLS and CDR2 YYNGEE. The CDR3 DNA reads TGTGCCAGCAGCGTAGGGACTAGCGGCTACAATGAGCAGTTCTTC. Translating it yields CASSVGTSGYNEQFF.

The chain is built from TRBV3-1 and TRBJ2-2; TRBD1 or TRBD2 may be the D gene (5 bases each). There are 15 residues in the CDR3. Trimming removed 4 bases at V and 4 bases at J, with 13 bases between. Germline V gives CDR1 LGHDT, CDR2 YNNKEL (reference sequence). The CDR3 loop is CASSPRDVGTGELFF. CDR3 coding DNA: TGTGCCAGCAGCCCACGGGACGTTGGCACCGGGGAGCTGTTTTTT.

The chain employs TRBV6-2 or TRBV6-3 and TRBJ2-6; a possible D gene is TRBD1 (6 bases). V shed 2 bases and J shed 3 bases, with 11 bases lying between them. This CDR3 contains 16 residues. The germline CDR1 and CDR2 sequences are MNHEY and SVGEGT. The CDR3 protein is CASSYARGVGANVLTF. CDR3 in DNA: TGTGCCAGCAGTTACGCCAGGGGCGTTGGGGCCAACGTCCTGACTTTC.

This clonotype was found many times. The CDR3 sequence: CASSLRDRESEQYF. CDR3 DNA sequence: TGTGCCAGCAGTCTCAGAGACAGGGAGAGCGAGCAGTACTTC. V and J are TRBV12-3 or TRBV12-4 and TRBJ2-7; the match to TRBD1 covers 7 bases. Trimming removed 5 bases from V and 6 bases from J; junction bases left unmatched: 10. This CDR3 is 14 amino acids long.